This T cell receptor beta chain came from a study of early T cells in non-severe SARS-CoV-2 infection. Overall study: Unsorted whole blood bulk RNA was sequenced, with unpaired chains.

CDR3 size: 14 residues. Trimming left V 6 bases short and J 2 bases short, with 14 bases between. Germline-derived CDR1 and CDR2 are SGHDT and YYEEEE. This clonotype came up a few times. Individual cDNA molecules received unique molecular identifiers during library preparation. Via MiXCR, TCRdb re-called the 5' RACE reads, giving one row per CDR3 protein. The table shows tens of thousands of distinct CDR3 sequences, with 5% to 7.5% occurring only once. The V gene is TRBV5-6, the J gene TRBJ2-5, with D perhaps TRBD2 (6 bases). The receptor was isolated from an adult who was a healthcare worker with PCR-confirmed SARS-CoV-2 infection or an uninfected control (not recorded which). The material sequenced was whole blood, taken at baseline. The CDR3 DNA reads as TGTGCCAGCATCCTCGGGGGAAAACAAGAGACCCAGTACTTC. This translates into CASILGGKQETQYF.